This paragraph reports one T cell receptor beta chain. Its antigen remains unidentified. This sample was taken from a study of CD8+ T cells in alopecia areata. Study findings and constraints: Tofacitinib significantly decreased scalp clonality and expanded CD8+ clones among top 100. Clonality in lesional scalp, especially alopecia totalis/universalis, exceeded that of normal scalp.

CDR1 and CDR2 from the germline V gene are GTSNPN and SVGIG (reference sequence). The CDR3 is 15 amino acids. Trimming took 0 bases from V and 2 from J, leaving 11 bases between them. After isolation, RNA underwent reverse transcription to generate cDNA as the sequencing template. TCRdb's table, derived via immunoSEQ multiplex PCR, lists solely in-frame clones and lacks some. There are about 210,000 clones in the sample; around two fifths occur only once, and 0.48% lies in the top ten. Documented treatment: oral pan-JAK inhibitor, 5-10 mg twice daily. V usage is TRBV30 and J usage is TRBJ1-3; unclear D gene. The origin of this receptor is a human donor with alopecia areata. The specimen was CD4+ T cells sorted from blood, collected at approximately week 30, from a patient treated with tofacitinib. The CDR3 nucleotides are TGTGCCTGGAGTGTAGGTGCGGAGACTGGAAACACCATATATTTT. This sequence encodes CAWSVGAETGNTIYF.